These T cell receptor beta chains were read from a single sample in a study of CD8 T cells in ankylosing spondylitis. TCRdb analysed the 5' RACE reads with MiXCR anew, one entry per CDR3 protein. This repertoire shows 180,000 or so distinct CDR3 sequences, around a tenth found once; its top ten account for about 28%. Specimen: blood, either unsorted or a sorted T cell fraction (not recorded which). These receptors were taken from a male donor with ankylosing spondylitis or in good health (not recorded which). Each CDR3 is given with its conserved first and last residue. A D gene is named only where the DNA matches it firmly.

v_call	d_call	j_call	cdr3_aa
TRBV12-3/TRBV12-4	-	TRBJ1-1	CASQGRVGGTEAFF
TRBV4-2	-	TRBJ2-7	CASSQVPGHYEQYF
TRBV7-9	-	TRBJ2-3	CASSLAGPSGTDTQYF
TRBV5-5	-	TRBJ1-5	CASSLGGQRGLLAQHF
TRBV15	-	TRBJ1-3	CATSRDRATGNTIYF
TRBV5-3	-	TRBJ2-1	CARSSGTVYNEQFF
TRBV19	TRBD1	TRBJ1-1	CASSSRQGRTEAFF
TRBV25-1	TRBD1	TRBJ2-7	CASSESGGEQYF
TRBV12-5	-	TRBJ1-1	CASGLPSLNTEAFF
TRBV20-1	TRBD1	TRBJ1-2	CSAYRDSPNYGYTF
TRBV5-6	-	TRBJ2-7	CASSLFGDSYEQYF
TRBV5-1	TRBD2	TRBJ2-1	CASSLRAAGPYNEQFF
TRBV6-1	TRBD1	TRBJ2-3	CASSGQGGTDTQYF
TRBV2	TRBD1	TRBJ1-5	CASSRGQGQPQHF
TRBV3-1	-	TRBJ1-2	CASSQARDGYYGYTF
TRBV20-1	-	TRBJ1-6	CSAQVKRVYNSPLHF
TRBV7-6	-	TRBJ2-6	CASSLGRFSGANVLTF
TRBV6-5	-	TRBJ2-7	CASSYKESSYEQYF
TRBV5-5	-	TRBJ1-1	CASSLAWEKGTEAFF
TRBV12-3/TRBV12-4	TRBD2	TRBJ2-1	CASSLGPSGRFDEQFF
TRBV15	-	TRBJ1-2	CATSRDAGTVDGYTF
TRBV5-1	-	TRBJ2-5	CASTRRGVQETQYF
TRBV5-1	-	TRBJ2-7	CASSGRLGSGSYEQYF
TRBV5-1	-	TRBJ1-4	CASSPSLGENEKLFF
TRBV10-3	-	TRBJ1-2	CAISEYQDTESGYTF
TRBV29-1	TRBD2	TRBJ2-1	CSVAASGGSFNEQFF
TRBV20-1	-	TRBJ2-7	CSARAGSYEQYF
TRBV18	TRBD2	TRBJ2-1	CASSPRTSGGAAPPNEQFF
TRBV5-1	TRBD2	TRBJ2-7	CASSSGLAIHEQYF
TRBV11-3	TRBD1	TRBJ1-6	CASSARQGSPLHF
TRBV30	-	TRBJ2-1	CAWNADRKYEQFF
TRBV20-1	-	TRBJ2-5	CSARQQETQYF
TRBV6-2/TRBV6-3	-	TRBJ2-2	CASSPARATGELFF
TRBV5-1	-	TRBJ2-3	CASSLELNTDTQYF
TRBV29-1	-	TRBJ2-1	CSVSYWGEEQFF
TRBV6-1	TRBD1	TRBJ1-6	CASRREGGDNSPLHF
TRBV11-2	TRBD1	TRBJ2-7	CASSLADRGQYF
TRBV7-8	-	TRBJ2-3	CASIERANTDTQYF